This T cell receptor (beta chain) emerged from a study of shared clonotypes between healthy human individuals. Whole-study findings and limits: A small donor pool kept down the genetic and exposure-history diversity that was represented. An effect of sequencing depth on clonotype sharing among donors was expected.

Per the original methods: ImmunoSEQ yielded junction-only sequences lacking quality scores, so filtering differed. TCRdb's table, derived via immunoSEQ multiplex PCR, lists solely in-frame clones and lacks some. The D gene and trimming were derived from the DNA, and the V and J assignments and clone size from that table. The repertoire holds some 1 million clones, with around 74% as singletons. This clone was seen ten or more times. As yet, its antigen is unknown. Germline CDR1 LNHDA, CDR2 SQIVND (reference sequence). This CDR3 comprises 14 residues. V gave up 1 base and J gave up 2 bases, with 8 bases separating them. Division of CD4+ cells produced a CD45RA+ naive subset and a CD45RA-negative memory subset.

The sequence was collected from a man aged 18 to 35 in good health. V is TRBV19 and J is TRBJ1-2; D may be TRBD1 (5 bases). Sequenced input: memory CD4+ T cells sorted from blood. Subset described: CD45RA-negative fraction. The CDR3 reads CASSIGRDNYGYTF. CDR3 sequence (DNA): TGTGCCAGTAGTATAGGTCGGGACAACTATGGCTACACCTTC.